A few counts support the clone carrying this TCR beta chain. Time point of the sample: sample taken at primary tumor resection. No cells were sorted before sequencing. The whole RNA sequenced was extracted from tumor, nontumor lung or frozen PBMC. The CDR3 spans 12 residues. The germline V gene has CDR1 LNHDA and CDR2 SQIVND (reference sequence). V was cut by 10 bases and J by 3 bases, with 9 bases left in between. A unique molecular identifier was attached to every TCR cDNA molecule. TCRdb independently ran MiXCR on the 5' RACE reads; one entry per CDR3 protein. The table has 10,000 to 15,000 distinct CDR3 sequences, around 3.7% seen once; the top ten hold 40% to 50%. This specimen comes from a study of spatial heterogeneity in lung cancer.

The V call is TRBV19, the J call TRBJ2-2; D tentatively fits TRBD1 or TRBD2 (5 bases each). The sample consisted of PBMCs, taken at surgery. The receptor comes from a male donor with early-stage non-small cell lung cancer. CDR3 protein: CATRGDTGELFF. The CDR3 bases are TGTGCCACTAGGGGAGACACCGGGGAGCTGTTTTTT.